The 10 T cell receptor beta chains below all came from one sample that was sequenced in a study of PD-1 blockade in classical Hodgkin lymphoma. The table came from immunoSEQ multiplex PCR; TCRdb's copy has only in-frame clones and leaves some out. The sample has almost 20,000 clones, roughly 72% seen once. The sample's time point: cycle 4 day 1 (C4D1), after about 6 weeks of nivolumab. With no exception, relapse followed autologous stem cell transplantation in all patients, and brentuximab vedotin exposure varied. Sequenced material: peripheral blood mononuclear cells (PBMCs), taken before the fourth cycle of nivolumab. These receptors came from a human donor with classical Hodgkin lymphoma.

The V and J genes are TRBV19 and TRBJ1-2, with 7 bases fitting TRBD1. The CDR3 runs 13 residues. Germline V gives CDR1 LNHDA, CDR2 SQIVND (reference sequence). The trim removed 7 bases at V and 4 bases at J, leaving 6 bases unmatched. The CDR3 spells CASKKTGAYGYTF. The CDR3 coding sequence is TGTGCCAGTAAAAAAACAGGGGCCTATGGCTACACCTTC.

In DNA form, the CDR3 reads TGTGCCAGCTCTCCATGGGATCAAGAGACCCAGTACTTC. It specifies CASSPWDQETQYF. This chain uses TRBV18 with TRBJ2-5, with D unclear. The germline V gene has CDR1 KGHSH and CDR2 LQKENI. Trimming took off 6 bases at V and 2 bases at J, with 10 bases between the two ends. CDR3 length equals 13 residues.

This chain links TRBV4-1 with TRBJ2-7, with 8 bases matching TRBD1. Germline lookup yields CDR1 MGHRA and CDR2 YSYEKL. CDR3 length: 13 residues. Unmatched junction bases numbered 2, after V lost 1 base and J lost 6 bases. The CDR3 DNA follows: TGCGCCAGCAGCCAAGTGACAGGGGTCGAGCAGTACTTC. Translating gives CASSQVTGVEQYF.

The CDR3 loop reads CAWTQGFNYGYTF. The CDR3 region has the DNA TGTGCCTGGACCCAGGGGTTTAACTATGGCTACACCTTC. The chain combines TRBV30 with TRBJ1-2, with D perhaps TRBD1 (6 bases). Trimming removed 4 bases from V and 1 base from J, with 10 bases in between. CDR3 length: 13 amino acids. From germline, CDR1 is GTSNPN and CDR2 SVGIG (reference sequence).

The rearrangement uses TRBV4-1 and TRBJ2-1; 7 bases match TRBD2. The CDR3 loop spans 16 amino acids. The J segment lost 0 bases and the V segment lost 2 bases, leaving 4 bases of the junction unmatched. Germline V gene data show CDR1 as MGHRA and CDR2 as YSYEKL. CDR3 nucleotides: TGCGCCAGCAGCCAAACGACTAGCAGCTCCTACAATGAGCAGTTCTTC. Protein product: CASSQTTSSSYNEQFF.

This clone was seen a single time. V and J are TRBV19 and TRBJ2-1; 9 nucleotides match TRBD2. Germline CDR1 reads LNHDA; CDR2 reads SQIVND (reference sequence). Unmatched junction bases numbered 8, after V lost 4 bases and J lost 10 bases. The CDR3 totals 14 residues. In nucleotides, the CDR3 is TGTGCCAGTAGTAGAGAATTAGCGGGAGACGAGCAGTTCTTC. Its translation: CASSRELAGDEQFF.

Of note for this clone: Other DNA sequences in this sample translate to the same CDR3. The chain is built from TRBV11-2 and TRBJ2-7; D is possibly TRBD1 (5 bases). Trimming stripped 1 base from V and 0 bases from J, with 7 bases between. Germline lookup yields CDR1 SGHAT and CDR2 FQNNGV. This CDR3 spans 14 amino acids. CDR3 sequence (DNA): TGTGCCAGCAGCTTAGCGGACACCTCCTACGAGCAGTACTTC. The encoded protein is CASSLADTSYEQYF.

The chain is built from TRBV6-5 and TRBJ1-2; no clear D gene. The ends were cut back, 5 bases at V and 8 bases at J, with 9 bases in the middle. Germline loops: CDR1 MNHEY, CDR2 SVGAGI. This CDR3 spans 11 amino acids. The CDR3 coding sequence is TGTGCCAGCAGTGCTTACCAGGGCTACACCTTC. Its protein is CASSAYQGYTF.

V and J are TRBV27 and TRBJ2-4; maybe TRBD1 (6 bases). Trimming took 3 bases from V and 5 from J, leaving 17 bases between them. The CDR3 runs to 16 residues. CDR1 is MNHEY, CDR2 SMNVEV, per germline (reference sequence). The DNA of the CDR3 is TGTGCCAGCAGTTTGTCTACCACCGGACAGCAAAACATTCAGTACTTC. Translation gives CASSLSTTGQQNIQYF.

The chain links TRBV19 to TRBJ2-3; no clear D. Per the germline V gene, CDR1 is LNHDA and CDR2 is SQIVND (reference sequence). Trimming removed 5 bases at V and 4 bases at J, with 7 bases between. The CDR3 totals 12 residues. The CDR3 here is CASSLNSDTQYF. The CDR3 DNA reads TGTGCCAGTAGTCTGAATTCAGATACGCAGTATTTT.